Included here is one TCR beta chain sequence, with context. Germline assignment: CDR1 GTSNPN and CDR2 SVGIG (reference sequence). The CDR3 is made up of 14 amino acids. V was cut by 5 bases and J by 0 bases, with 8 bases left in between. The record originates from a study of control samples from healthy donors and cancer patients. Measured with immunoSEQ multiplex PCR; TCRdb has only the in-frame clones, and not every one. The sample yields tens of thousands of clones, approximately 90% seen once. Sample: PBMCs. The source is a woman between 40 and 55 years old with head and neck cancer. The chain couples TRBV30 to TRBJ1-6; D is unresolved. The CDR3 sequence: CAWDLSSYNSPLHF. The CDR3 nucleotides read TGTGCCTGGGACTTGAGCTCCTATAATTCACCCCTCCACTTT.